The clone carrying this T cell receptor (beta chain) has only a few counts. Its antigen is unidentified. This record comes from a study of T cell responses to AZD1222 COVID-19 vaccine. Germline assignment: CDR1 LGHNA and CDR2 YSLEER. Trimming left V 4 bases short and J 0 bases short, with 12 bases between. There are 16 residues in the CDR3. Assay: immunoSEQ multiplex PCR; the TCRdb copy retains only in-frame clones and omits some. The table has about 130,000 clones, about 90% seen once. Findings and limits, study-wide: There were repertoire samples only from the period after the peak T cell response. Only a handful of AZD1222 recipients, roughly 6 in all, had baseline seropositivity. Females outnumbered males among donors, who were mostly white British; clonal diversity was possibly underestimated. With dominance at 160-218 and 743-854, vaccine-associated CD4 TCRs spanned spike.

V usage is TRBV4-3 and J usage is TRBJ1-4; D uncertain. This receptor was obtained from an adult in good health. The sequencing here drew on peripheral blood, taken on day 0 of MenACWY control vaccination. Here the CDR3 DNA reads TGCGCCAGCAGCCCTGTGGGCCCGGCAACTAATGAAAAACTGTTTTTT. Translated, it gives CASSPVGPATNEKLFF.